The 8 T cell receptor beta chains given below trace back to one sample, sequenced in a study of CD8+ T cells in alopecia areata. The authors extracted RNA and reverse transcribed it into cDNA as the sequencing template. The method was immunoSEQ multiplex PCR; TCRdb's version includes in-frame clones alone and lacks a portion of them. The data show 90,000 to 100,000 clones, with 41% seen just once and 1% to 1.5% held by the top ten. Sequencing was carried out using CD4+ T cells sorted from blood. The receptors shown here come from a human donor with alopecia areata.

This clone was seen more than once but under ten times. The V call is TRBV29-1, the J call TRBJ2-1, with D possibly matching TRBD2 (7 bases). The germline gives CDR1 SQVTM, CDR2 ANQGSEA. V lost 8 bases and J lost 6, with 14 bases in between. CDR3 length: 12 amino acids. The CDR3 sequence: CSSQRGGNEQFF. The CDR3 nucleotides are TGCAGCTCCCAGAGGGGGGGCAATGAGCAGTTCTTC.

The V and J genes are TRBV29-1 and TRBJ1-1; 7 bases align to TRBD1. The CDR3 has 14 residues. Germline CDR1 reads SQVTM; CDR2 reads ANQGSEA. With 6 bases clipped from V and 2 bases from J, the junction kept 9 bases outside the gene matches. CDR3 protein: CSVENRGFNTEAFF. The CDR3 nucleotides are TGCAGCGTCGAAAACAGGGGTTTCAACACTGAAGCTTTCTTT.

This sequence joins TRBV28 and TRBJ2-5; D is unclear. V dropped 5 bases and J dropped 1 base, with 14 bases sitting between them. This CDR3 contains 15 residues. Germline V gene data show CDR1 as MDHEN and CDR2 as SYDVKM. The CDR3 is CASSPPGGRQETQYF. The CDR3 DNA follows: TGTGCCAGCAGTCCCCCAGGTGGGCGCCAAGAGACCCAGTACTTC.

The V and J genes are TRBV29-1 and TRBJ2-3, with no clear D. The germline V gene encodes CDR1 SQVTM and CDR2 ANQGSEA. The CDR3 sequence is 12 residues long. Trimming stripped 7 bases from V and 4 bases from J, with 12 bases between. This chain's CDR3 is CSASFLADTQYF. The CDR3 DNA is TGCAGCGCCTCTTTCTTGGCAGATACGCAGTATTTT.

The rearrangement links TRBV29-1 to TRBJ2-3; D possibly corresponds to TRBD1 (5 bases). This CDR3 comprises 16 residues. Per the germline V gene, CDR1 is SQVTM and CDR2 is ANQGSEA. Trimming shortened V by 7 bases and J by 3 bases, and 23 bases separated the two germline ends. CDR3 protein: CSARTPIPKGTDTQYF. In DNA form, the CDR3 reads TGCAGCGCCCGAACGCCTATACCAAAGGGGACAGATACGCAGTATTTT.

V and J are TRBV30 and TRBJ2-3; 9 positions match TRBD1. This CDR3 has 15 amino acids. The V and J ends lost 0 bases and 4 bases, in that order; junction bases with no gene match: 5. CDR1 GTSNPN and CDR2 SVGIG come from the germline V gene (reference sequence). Here the CDR3 reads CAWSVGTGSSDTQYF. The CDR3 DNA is TGTGCCTGGAGTGTAGGGACAGGGTCGTCAGATACGCAGTATTTT.

The chain combines TRBV4-3 with TRBJ2-2, with a weak D call TRBD2 (6 bases). The germline gives CDR1 LGHNA, CDR2 YSLEER. CDR3 length: 15 residues. The V end lost 5 bases, the J end lost 2 bases, and 12 bases lay between the germline ends. CDR3 nucleotides: TGCGCCAGCAGCACATTGACTAGTAACACCGGGGAGCTGTTTTTT. This translates into CASSTLTSNTGELFF.

This rearrangement joins TRBV7-7 to TRBJ2-5; 13 bases fit TRBD2. Germline V gene data show CDR1 as SSHAT and CDR2 as FNYEAQ (reference sequence). Trimming at V came to 5 bases and at J to 4 bases, leaving 4 bases not matched to a gene. CDR3 length equals 15 residues. The CDR3, as DNA: TGTGCCAGCAGCGGTGGACTAGCGGGAGCAGAGACCCAGTACTTC. Translated, it gives CASSGGLAGAETQYF. The full variable domain, completed using reference TRBV7-7 and TRBJ2-5, is GAGVSQSPRYKVTKRGQDVTLRCDPISSHATLYWYQQALGQGPEFLTYFNYEAQPDKSGLPSDRFSAERPEGSISTLTIQRTEQRDSAMYRCASSGGLAGAETQYFGPGTRLLVL.